The 19 T cell receptor beta chains reported below all come from one sample, sequenced in a study of identical twins (dated by TCRdb to the mid-2010s). Library method: 5' RACE. The instrument was an Illumina HiSeq 2000. The raw public data were reprocessed by TCRdb itself: fastp quality trimming at Q25, MiXCR clonotype calling, in-frame beta chains only. Each entry is one CDR3 protein sequence, shown with its most common DNA and genes. The sample has roughly 480,000 distinct CDR3 sequences on record, around 24% of them singletons. The ten largest clones capture just under 3% of the sample. A further study also used this sample, focusing on T cells expressing NK-cell markers.

The sequenced sample was CD4+ T cells sorted from blood. These receptors came from a woman younger than 35 in good health.

This clonotype was seen more than once but under ten times. This chain joins TRBV20-1 and TRBJ1-3; 8 nucleotides line up with TRBD1. Germline loops: CDR1 DFQATT, CDR2 SNEGSKA (reference sequence). The CDR3 spans 13 residues. The V gene end was trimmed by 6 bases and the J gene end by 3 bases; junction bases not matched to a gene: 4. As DNA, the CDR3 is TGCAGTGCCAACGACAGGGGTGGAAACACCATATATTTT. Amino acids: CSANDRGGNTIYF.

A few counts support this clonotype. The genes are TRBV5-1 and TRBJ1-1; 7 nucleotides line up with TRBD1. V lost 2 bases to trimming and J lost 8 bases; unmatched junction nucleotides: 6. The germline gives CDR1 SGHRS, CDR2 YFSETQ. The CDR3 covers 13 residues. The CDR3 DNA follows: TGCGCCAGCAGCTTAGGACAGGAATACGAAGCTTTCTTT. Encoded protein: CASSLGQEYEAFF.

V gene TRBV3-1 combines with J gene TRBJ1-1; D gene unclear. Trimming left V 0 bases short and J 8 bases short, with 10 bases between. The CDR3 consists of 13 residues. Germline loops: CDR1 LGHDT, CDR2 YNNKEL (reference sequence). The CDR3 sequence is CASSQDLEGEAFF. Written as DNA, the CDR3 is TGTGCCAGCAGCCAAGATCTCGAAGGGGAAGCTTTCTTT. Supplemented by reference TRBV3-1 and TRBJ1-1, the full variable domain reads DTAVSQTPKYLVTQMGNDKSIKCEQNLGHDTMYWYKQDSKKFLKIMFSYNNKELIINETVPNRFSPKSPDKAHLNLHINSLELGDSAVYFCASSQDLEGEAFFGQGTRLTVV.

The CDR3 DNA reads TGTGCCAGCAGCGTGACGGGACAGATTTTGAACACTGAAGCTTTCTTT. This gives the protein CASSVTGQILNTEAFF. The V call is TRBV9, the J call TRBJ1-1; TRBD1 agrees at 7 bases. Germline assignment: CDR1 SGDLS and CDR2 YYNGEE. After removal of 2 bases from V and 0 bases from J, the junction contained 7 bases not matched to a gene. The CDR3 totals 16 residues.

This chain connects TRBV18 to TRBJ2-1, with unresolved D. V was pared by 3 bases and J by 0 bases, with 18 bases between. This CDR3 region has 18 residues. The germline V gene has CDR1 KGHSH and CDR2 LQKENI. The CDR3 coding sequence is TGTGCCAGCTCACCTGCAATCCCGGGCCTCCACTCCTACAATGAGCAGTTCTTC. This codes for CASSPAIPGLHSYNEQFF.

The CDR3 loop reads CASSELRATGELFF. The CDR3 nucleotides are TGTGCCAGCAGTGAATTGAGGGCCACCGGGGAGCTGTTTTTT. The chain carries TRBV6-1 and TRBJ2-2; the D gene is possibly TRBD2 (5 bases). Trimming took 2 bases from V and 4 from J, leaving 8 bases between them. The CDR3 length is 14 residues. CDR1 is MNHNS and CDR2 is SASEGT in the germline V gene.

This clonotype was counted a few times. The chain joins TRBV7-9 to TRBJ1-5; no reliable D call. This CDR3 region has 17 residues. V gave up 1 base and J gave up 2 bases, with 15 bases separating them. Germline CDR1 reads SEHNR; CDR2 reads FQNEAQ (reference sequence). The CDR3: CASSLGLVTSGNQPQHF. CDR3 coding DNA: TGTGCCAGCAGCTTAGGTTTGGTCACATCGGGCAATCAGCCCCAGCATTTT.

This clonotype was picked up a small number of times. The chain has TRBV20-1 and TRBJ2-7; TRBD2 matches 12 bases. J was trimmed by 3 bases and V by 3 bases; bases with no gene match: 9. Germline values: CDR1 DFQATT, CDR2 SNEGSKA (reference sequence). This CDR3 contains 16 residues. CDR3 coding DNA: TGCAGTGCTAGCCCGCGGGGACTAGCGGGTAGCTACGAGCAGTACTTC. This encodes CSASPRGLAGSYEQYF.

J is TRBJ2-3 and V is TRBV9; no definite D call. V was shortened by 4 bases and J by 5 bases, with 17 bases between the two germline ends. This CDR3 is built from 15 residues. CDR1 and CDR2 from the germline V gene are SGDLS and YYNGEE. CDR3 region: CASSSPMLTLDTQYF. CDR3 DNA sequence: TGTGCCAGCAGCTCCCCCATGCTAACCTTAGATACGCAGTATTTT.

This clonotype was seen only a few times. The chain joins TRBV4-1 to TRBJ2-5; D tentatively fits TRBD1 or TRBD2 (6 bases each). The CDR3 covers 12 residues. The V gene lost 1 base and the J gene lost 10 bases, with 10 bases spanning the gap. Germline V lookup: CDR1 MGHRA, CDR2 YSYEKL. The CDR3 here is CASSQAGAHQYF. The CDR3, as DNA: TGCGCCAGCAGCCAAGCGGGGGCACACCAGTACTTC.

At least ten counts were recorded for this clonotype. The rearrangement uses TRBV20-1 and TRBJ1-6; D gene ambiguous. The CDR3 sequence is 15 residues long. Per the germline V gene, CDR1 is DFQATT and CDR2 is SNEGSKA (reference sequence). V was trimmed by 7 bases and J by 1 base, leaving 14 bases between them. This CDR3 reads CSVREGGSYNSPLHF. As DNA, the CDR3 is TGCAGTGTCAGAGAGGGAGGGTCCTATAATTCACCCCTCCACTTT.

This clonotype turned up a few times. J is TRBJ2-7 and V is TRBV20-1; D gene uncertain. With 2 bases removed from V and 4 bases from J, the gap between germline ends came to 3 bases. CDR1 and CDR2 (germline): DFQATT, SNEGSKA (reference sequence). CDR3 length equals 10 residues. The CDR3 reads CSARKYEQYF. CDR3 DNA: TGCAGTGCTAGAAAATACGAGCAGTACTTC.

Only a few counts were recorded for this clonotype. The gene calls are TRBV2 and TRBJ2-1; 13 bases align to TRBD2. There are 18 residues in the CDR3. V gave up 7 bases and J gave up 4 bases; unmatched junction bases: 13. Germline V lookup: CDR1 SNHLY, CDR2 FYNNEI. In DNA form, the CDR3 reads TGTGCCAGCACCATTTGGAGGACTAGCGGGAGTTTGTACAATGAGCAGTTCTTC. As protein: CASTIWRTSGSLYNEQFF.

This clonotype was detected many times. This chain connects TRBV20-1 to TRBJ1-4; 8 nucleotides align to TRBD1. With 3 bases clipped from V and 4 bases from J, the junction kept 7 bases outside the gene matches. Germline CDR1 DFQATT, CDR2 SNEGSKA (reference sequence). The CDR3 has 15 amino acids. DNA of the CDR3: TGCAGTGCTAGTAGGGGGACAGGACGTAATGAAAAACTGTTTTTT. Protein product: CSASRGTGRNEKLFF.

This clonotype came up a few times. The V gene is TRBV27, the J gene TRBJ2-7, with a possible D match to TRBD2 (5 bases). With 3 bases removed from V and 1 base from J, the gap between germline ends came to 13 bases. CDR1 is MNHEY and CDR2 is SMNVEV in the germline V gene (reference sequence). The CDR3 covers 15 residues. CDR3 DNA sequence: TGTGCCAGCAGTTTGGTCCGGGGTGCGTCCTACGAGCAGTACTTC. It is translated as CASSLVRGASYEQYF.

This clonotype occurred a few times. J is TRBJ2-7 and V is TRBV20-1; possible D gene TRBD1, 5 bases. This CDR3 comprises 12 residues. With 6 bases removed from V and 2 bases from J, the gap between germline ends came to 11 bases. The germline CDR1 and CDR2 sequences are DFQATT and SNEGSKA (reference sequence). This CDR3 is CSANRITYEQYF. The CDR3 DNA sequence: TGCAGTGCAAACAGGATAACCTACGAGCAGTACTTC.

This clonotype has more than one count but fewer than ten. The V gene is TRBV10-2, the J gene TRBJ1-1; D possibly corresponds to TRBD1 (6 bases). Germline lookup yields CDR1 WSHSY and CDR2 SAAADI. The CDR3 consists of 13 residues. V shed 2 bases and J shed 4 bases, with 8 bases lying between them. The CDR3 spells CASSEGGATEAFF. Written as DNA, the CDR3 is TGCGCCAGCAGTGAGGGGGGGGCCACTGAAGCTTTCTTT.

This clonotype has just a few counts. This chain joins TRBV5-1 and TRBJ2-1; no firm D call. The V and J ends lost 0 bases and 1 base respectively, with 11 bases between them. CDR1 and CDR2 (germline): SGHRS, YFSETQ. This CDR3 has 16 residues. The CDR3 spells CASSLEPNLSYNEQFF. In DNA, the CDR3 is TGCGCCAGCAGCTTGGAACCCAACCTTTCCTACAATGAGCAGTTCTTC.

This clonotype has a single count. The CDR3 sequence: CASSPDNYNEQFF. As DNA, the CDR3 is TGTGCCAGCAGCCCGGACAATTACAATGAGCAGTTCTTC. The genes are TRBV5-5 and TRBJ2-1; D perhaps matches TRBD1 (5 bases). This CDR3 spans 13 amino acids. Between the trimmed V and J ends, which lost 4 bases and 4 bases, there was a span of 9 bases. The germline gives CDR1 SGHKS, CDR2 YYEKEE (reference sequence).